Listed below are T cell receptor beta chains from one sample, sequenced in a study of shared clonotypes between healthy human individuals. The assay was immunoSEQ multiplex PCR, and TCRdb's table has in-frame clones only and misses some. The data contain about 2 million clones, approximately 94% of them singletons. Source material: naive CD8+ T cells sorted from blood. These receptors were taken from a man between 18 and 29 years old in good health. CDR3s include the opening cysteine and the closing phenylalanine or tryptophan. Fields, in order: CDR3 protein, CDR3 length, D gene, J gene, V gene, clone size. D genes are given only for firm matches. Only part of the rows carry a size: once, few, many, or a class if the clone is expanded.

CASKDSRYNEQFF | 13 | NA | TRBJ2-1 | TRBV27 | NA
CASSLRAPYEQYF | 13 | NA | TRBJ2-7 | TRBV11-2 | NA
CASSPPVQETQYF | 13 | NA | TRBJ2-5 | TRBV9 | NA
CASRTTGGASYTF | 13 | TRBD1 | TRBJ1-2 | TRBV6-1 | few
CASRPGPYLNEKLFF | 15 | NA | TRBJ1-4 | TRBV6-6 | NA
CASSLGRGYFSGNTIYF | 17 | NA | TRBJ1-3 | TRBV13 | NA
CASSKRQGRNEKLFF | 15 | TRBD1 | TRBJ1-4 | TRBV28 | NA
CAISAGQSSYEQYF | 14 | NA | TRBJ2-7 | TRBV10-3 | NA
CASSVARGLGGLEGYTF | 17 | NA | TRBJ1-2 | TRBV9 | NA
CASSPGPVPDHEQFF | 15 | NA | TRBJ2-1 | TRBV6-5 | NA
CASSLHTGGARQPQHF | 16 | NA | TRBJ1-5 | TRBV7-9 | NA
CASSVGLAGGEETQYF | 16 | TRBD2 | TRBJ2-5 | TRBV6-1 | NA
CASSFGESYEQYF | 13 | NA | TRBJ2-7 | TRBV27 | NA
CASSLGTGGEQPQHF | 15 | TRBD1 | TRBJ1-5 | TRBV13 | NA
CASSLAPVNTEAFF | 14 | NA | TRBJ1-1 | TRBV7-8 | NA
CASTPTGTGDTQYF | 14 | NA | TRBJ2-3 | TRBV5-1 | NA
CASSYTTGSPQFF | 13 | NA | TRBJ2-1 | TRBV6-5 | NA
CASTYSGGFTDTQYF | 15 | NA | TRBJ2-3 | TRBV4-1 | NA
CASSPSKGTGANVLTF | 16 | NA | TRBJ2-6 | TRBV18 | NA
CTSSLKFRAYEQYF | 14 | NA | TRBJ2-7 | TRBV1 | NA
CASGLPRGGQPYEQYF | 16 | NA | TRBJ2-7 | TRBV12-5 | NA
CATSREPPGDIKGGYTF | 17 | NA | TRBJ1-2 | TRBV15 | NA